The next 20 T cell receptor beta chains were all read from a single sample in a study of CD8 T cells in Susac syndrome. Reverse transcription of about 0.5 to 1 ug RNA was carried out with random hexamers. TCRdb called the immunoSEQ multiplex PCR reads again in MiXCR, with one record for every CDR3 protein. The table records some 110,000 distinct CDR3 sequences, approximately 93% of them present only once. The sequenced material came from CD8+ T cells from PBMCs. Receptors originate from a human donor with Susac syndrome.

This rearrangement joins TRBV7-9 to TRBJ1-2; D not certain. This CDR3 has 12 residues. CDR1 SEHNR and CDR2 FQNEAQ come from the germline V gene (reference sequence). The ends were cut back, 1 base at V and 8 bases at J, with 8 bases in the middle. Here the CDR3 DNA reads TGTGCCAGCAGCTTAGTCCCTGGGGGCTACACCTTC. Translation: CASSLVPGGYTF.

The V call is TRBV9, the J call TRBJ2-3; possible D gene TRBD2, 6 bases. V dropped 4 bases and J dropped 3 bases, with 15 bases sitting between them. In germline, CDR1 is SGDLS, CDR2 YYNGEE. CDR3 length: 15 amino acids. CDR3 region: CASSLGGVSTDTQYF. CDR3 sequence (DNA): TGTGCCAGCAGCCTGGGGGGAGTATCTACAGATACGCAGTATTTT.

Only one count was recorded for this clonotype. The chain is built from TRBV5-6 and TRBJ1-2, with 7 nucleotides matching TRBD1. Germline V gene sequence: CDR1 SGHDT, CDR2 YYEEEE. The CDR3 is 15 amino acids. V gave up 4 bases and J gave up 3 bases; unmatched junction bases: 9. The CDR3 here is CASSTEGAYHYGYTF. For the CDR3, the DNA is TGTGCCAGCAGCACCGAGGGGGCGTATCACTATGGCTACACCTTC.

J is TRBJ2-1 and V is TRBV6-5, with 8 nucleotides matching TRBD1. The CDR3 consists of 15 residues. The V and J ends lost 3 bases and 3 bases, in that order; junction bases with no gene match: 4. Germline lookup yields CDR1 MNHEY and CDR2 SVGAGI. The CDR3 nucleotides read TGTGCCAGCAGTTATCAGGGGGCCGACTACAATGAGCAGTTCTTC. Translation gives CASSYQGADYNEQFF.

The J gene is TRBJ2-7, the V gene TRBV15; TRBD2 matches at 7 bases. The CDR3 consists of 16 residues. With 6 bases clipped from V and 2 bases from J, the junction kept 13 bases outside the gene matches. Germline V gives CDR1 LNHNV, CDR2 YYDKDF (reference sequence). The CDR3 loop is CATSVLEGRATYEQYF. The CDR3, as DNA: TGTGCCACCAGTGTCCTGGAAGGGAGGGCCACCTACGAGCAGTACTTC.

The chain employs TRBV18 and TRBJ2-3; D is undetermined. V lost 8 bases, J lost 4 bases, and 16 bases lay in between. The CDR3 is 14 residues long. Germline loops: CDR1 KGHSH, CDR2 LQKENI. CDR3 amino acids: CASHEAYRPDTQYF. The CDR3 DNA reads TGTGCCAGCCACGAGGCGTACCGACCAGATACGCAGTATTTT.

The CDR3 nucleotides read TGCGCCAGCAGCCAAGAAGGAAGCGGGGTCTTAAAGCAGTACTTC. Amino acids: CASSQEGSGVLKQYF. The chain carries TRBV4-1 and TRBJ2-7; 7 positions match TRBD2. The CDR3 contains 15 residues. Germline V CDR1 and CDR2: MGHRA, YSYEKL. V lost 0 bases and J lost 8; bases outside the gene matches: 10.

The V and J genes are TRBV13 and TRBJ2-2; D perhaps matches TRBD2 (6 bases). Germline values: CDR1 PRHDT, CDR2 FYEKMQ (reference sequence). The ends were cut back, 8 bases at V and 5 bases at J, with 15 bases in the middle. The CDR3 spans 14 residues. This CDR3 reads CASEGTEGTGELFF. The CDR3 nucleotides are TGTGCCAGCGAGGGAACGGAGGGTACCGGGGAGCTGTTTTTT. The full variable domain, rest sourced from reference TRBV13 and TRBJ2-2, is AAGVIQSPRHLIKEKRETATLKCYPIPRHDTVYWYQQGPGQDPQFLISFYEKMQSDKGSIPDRFSAQQFSDYHSELNMSSLELGDSALYFCASEGTEGTGELFFGEGSRLTVL.

The chain employs TRBV9 and TRBJ2-7, with 8 bases that match TRBD1. This CDR3 has 14 amino acids. The germline CDR1 and CDR2 sequences are SGDLS and YYNGEE. Losses at the gene ends were 0 bases for V and 3 bases for J; bases not matched to a gene: 2. The CDR3, as DNA: TGTGCCAGCAGCGTAGAGGGACAGGACTACGAGCAGTACTTC. Translation gives CASSVEGQDYEQYF.

J is TRBJ2-1 and V is TRBV7-9, with 9 bases lining up with TRBD1. The CDR3 totals 16 residues. Unmatched junction bases numbered 9, after V lost 4 bases and J lost 5 bases. The germline V gene has CDR1 SEHNR and CDR2 FQNEAQ (reference sequence). CDR3 in DNA: TGTGCCAGCAGCTCCGGGACAGGGAGTATCCACAATGAGCAGTTCTTC. Its protein product is CASSSGTGSIHNEQFF. The variable domain in full, completed from reference TRBV7-9 and TRBJ2-1, reads DTGVSQNPRHKITKRGQNVTFRCDPISEHNRLYWYRQTLGQGPEFLTYFQNEAQLEKSRLLSDRFSAERPKGSFSTLEIQRTEQGDSAMYLCASSSGTGSIHNEQFFGPGTRLTVL.

The chain couples TRBV18 to TRBJ2-3; a weak D match, TRBD2 (6 bases). Trimming cost V 4 bases and J 6 bases, with 14 bases left between them. The CDR3 loop spans 14 amino acids. Germline V CDR1 and CDR2: KGHSH, LQKENI. As DNA, the CDR3 is TGTGCCAGCTCACTCTTCGGGGGAGATGATACGCAGTATTTT. Translated: CASSLFGGDDTQYF.

CDR3 residues: CASSLSWGREQYF. CDR3 nucleotide sequence: TGTGCCAGCAGCTTAAGTTGGGGGCGCGAGCAGTACTTC. This chain joins TRBV7-9 and TRBJ2-7; perhaps TRBD1 as D (6 bases). The CDR3 extends over 13 amino acids. The germline V gene encodes CDR1 SEHNR and CDR2 FQNEAQ (reference sequence). The V gene lost 2 bases and the J gene lost 6 bases, with 11 bases spanning the gap.

The chain uses TRBV27 and TRBJ2-7; no clear D gene. Trimming shortened V by 8 bases and J by 2 bases, and 19 bases separated the two germline ends. Germline V gives CDR1 MNHEY, CDR2 SMNVEV (reference sequence). This CDR3 has 15 residues. The CDR3 DNA reads TGTGCCAGCCGAGCGTCCCCATTGTACACCTACGAGCAGTACTTC. This sequence encodes CASRASPLYTYEQYF.

The chain carries TRBV5-1 and TRBJ2-7; 7 nucleotides match TRBD1. The junction had 8 bases not matched to a gene; V was cut back by 4 bases and J by 1 base. Germline lookup yields CDR1 SGHRS and CDR2 YFSETQ. This CDR3 region has 15 residues. CDR3 sequence (DNA): TGCGCCAGCAGCGTAGGACAGGCCTGGTCCTACGAGCAGTACTTC. Translation gives CASSVGQAWSYEQYF.

CDR3 bases: TGCGCCAGCAGCGAAGGGGACAGCAGTCTTTCTTCCTACGAGCAGTACTTC. Its translation is CASSEGDSSLSSYEQYF. The chain carries TRBV5-1 and TRBJ2-7; 7 bases are shared with TRBD1. Germline trimming cut 4 bases from V and 1 base from J; bases unmatched to any gene: 14. Per germline, CDR1 SGHRS and CDR2 YFSETQ. This CDR3 is 17 amino acids long.

This chain joins TRBV20-1 and TRBJ1-1; weak D call: TRBD1 (6 bases). Germline V lookup: CDR1 DFQATT, CDR2 SNEGSKA (reference sequence). The CDR3 has 15 residues. V lost 0 bases to trimming and J lost 10 bases, with 21 bases between them. The CDR3 spells CSARDPTGPADGAFF. The CDR3 DNA sequence: TGCAGTGCTAGAGACCCGACAGGACCGGCCGATGGAGCTTTCTTT.

The J gene is TRBJ2-3, the V gene TRBV11-2, with 7 bases aligning to TRBD2. The CDR3 length is 15 residues. V dropped 5 bases and J dropped 5; count of bases not matched to a gene: 10. Germline V CDR1 and CDR2: SGHAT, FQNNGV. CDR3 protein: CASSGGGRARDTQYF. For the CDR3, the DNA is TGTGCCAGCAGCGGGGGTGGGAGGGCGAGAGATACGCAGTATTTT.

The J gene is TRBJ1-5, the V gene TRBV7-9; tentatively, D is TRBD1 (5 bases). Germline values: CDR1 SEHNR, CDR2 FQNEAQ (reference sequence). Trimming stripped 7 bases from V and 7 bases from J, with 11 bases between. CDR3 length: 12 amino acids. CDR3 protein: CASTSGGQPQHF. CDR3 coding DNA: TGTGCCAGCACCTCTGGGGGGCAGCCCCAGCATTTT.

The count of this clonotype is one. The CDR3 loop reads CASSPPNAPGQFF. In nucleotides, the CDR3 is TGTGCCAGCAGCCCCCCTAATGCGCCTGGGCAGTTCTTC. The rearrangement joins TRBV5-4 to TRBJ2-1; no firm D call. V was trimmed by 4 bases and J by 12 bases, leaving 17 bases between them. Germline lookup yields CDR1 SGHNT and CDR2 YYREEE (reference sequence). CDR3 length: 13 amino acids.

The chain is built from TRBV6-2 or TRBV6-3 and TRBJ1-5; 9 nucleotides agree with TRBD1. This CDR3 is built from 13 residues. The ends lost 7 bases at V and 4 bases at J; junction bases unmatched: 2. Germline loops: CDR1 MNHEY, CDR2 SVGEGT. CDR3 region: CASKGQGNQPQHF. In nucleotides, the CDR3 is TGTGCCAGCAAGGGACAGGGTAATCAGCCCCAGCATTTT.